The sequence of this TCR beta chain was determined in a study of T-cell reconstitution after alpha-beta-depleted transplantation in children. The V and J ends lost 7 bases and 13 bases respectively, with 26 bases between them. Germline V gene data show CDR1 as SQVTM and CDR2 as ANQGSEA. The CDR3 consists of 14 residues. Study conclusions and caveats: Some patients showed high day-60 TCRbeta diversity, which derived from surviving recipient T cells and thymic progenitors. Expanded clones from the graft, numbering several hundred, reportedly supplied alpha-beta T cells about two months after transplant.

A word on this clonotype: Its specificity is not known.

This sample's TCRbeta library carried unique molecular identifier barcodes. In TCRdb, the PCR reads were re-called with MiXCR into one record per CDR3 protein. Among fewer than 550,000 distinct CDR3 sequences listed, 9.5% to 12% were seen once. V and J are TRBV29-1 and TRBJ2-1; D may match TRBD1 or TRBD2 (5 bases each). This TCR came from a female patient between 2 and 10 years old who had a stem cell transplant for aplastic anemia, so the T cells may come from the graft donor. The sample in question was PBMCs, mostly from graft donor cells, obtained 180 days after TCRalphabeta/CD19-depleted stem cell transplant. DNA of the CDR3: TGCAGCGCCCGGGACGGCCCTTTCCAAGAGACCCAGTTCTTC. Amino acids: CSARDGPFQETQFF.